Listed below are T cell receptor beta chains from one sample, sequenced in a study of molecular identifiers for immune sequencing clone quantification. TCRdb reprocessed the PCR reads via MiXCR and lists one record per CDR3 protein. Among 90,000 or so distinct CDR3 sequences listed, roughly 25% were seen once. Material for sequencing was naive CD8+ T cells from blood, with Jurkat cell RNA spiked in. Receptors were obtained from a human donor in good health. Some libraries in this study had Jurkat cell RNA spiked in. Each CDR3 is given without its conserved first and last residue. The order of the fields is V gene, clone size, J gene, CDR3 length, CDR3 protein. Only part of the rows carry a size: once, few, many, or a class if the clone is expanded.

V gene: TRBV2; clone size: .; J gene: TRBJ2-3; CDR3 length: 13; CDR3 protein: ASSVTSGSTDTQY
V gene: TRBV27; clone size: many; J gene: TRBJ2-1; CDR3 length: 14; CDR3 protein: ASSSETENTYNEQF
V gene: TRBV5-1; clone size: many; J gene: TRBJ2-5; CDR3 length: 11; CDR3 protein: ASNPGDKAAQY
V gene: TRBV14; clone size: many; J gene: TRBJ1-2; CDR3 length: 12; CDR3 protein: ASSPSGGWYGYT
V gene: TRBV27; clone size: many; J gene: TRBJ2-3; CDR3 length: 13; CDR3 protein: ASSLKGASTDTQY
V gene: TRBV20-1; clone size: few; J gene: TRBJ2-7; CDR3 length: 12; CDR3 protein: SARRVRVSCEQY
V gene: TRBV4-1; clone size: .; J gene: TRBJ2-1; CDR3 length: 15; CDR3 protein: ASSQVLLAGGPNGQL
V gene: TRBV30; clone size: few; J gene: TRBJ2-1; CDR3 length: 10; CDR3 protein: AWIVAIDEQF
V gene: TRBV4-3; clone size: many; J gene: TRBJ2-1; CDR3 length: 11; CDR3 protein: ASSQAGFNEQF
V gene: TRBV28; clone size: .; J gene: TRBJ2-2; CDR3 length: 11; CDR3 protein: ASSSRASGEPF
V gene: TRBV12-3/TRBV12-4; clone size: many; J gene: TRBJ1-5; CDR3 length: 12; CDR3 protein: ASSVSTITQPQH
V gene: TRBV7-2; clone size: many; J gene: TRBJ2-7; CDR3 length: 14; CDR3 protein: ASSFLTSGSTDEQY
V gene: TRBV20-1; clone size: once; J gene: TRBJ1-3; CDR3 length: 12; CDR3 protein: SALTGAPGNTIY
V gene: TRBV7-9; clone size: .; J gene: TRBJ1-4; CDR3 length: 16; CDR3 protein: ASSFMTADPDRGEKLF
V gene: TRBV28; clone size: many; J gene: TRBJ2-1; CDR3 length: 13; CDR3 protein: ASRPLAGTYNEQF
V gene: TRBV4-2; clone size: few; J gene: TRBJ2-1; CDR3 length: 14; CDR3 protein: ASSQDPSGRADEQF
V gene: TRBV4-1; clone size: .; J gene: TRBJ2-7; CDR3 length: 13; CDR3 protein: ASSQGNRVSYEQY
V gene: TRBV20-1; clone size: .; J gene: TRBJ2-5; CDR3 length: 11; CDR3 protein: SARDGSEETQD
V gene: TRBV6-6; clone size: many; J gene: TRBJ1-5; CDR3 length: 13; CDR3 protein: ASSYSMAGNQPQH
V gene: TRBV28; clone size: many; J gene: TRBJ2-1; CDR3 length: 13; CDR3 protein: ASSPRLHRGNEQF
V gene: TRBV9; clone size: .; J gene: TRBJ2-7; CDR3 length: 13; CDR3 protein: ASSVGGGMGWEQY
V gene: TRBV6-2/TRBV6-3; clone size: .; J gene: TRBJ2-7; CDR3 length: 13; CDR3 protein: ASSYSNWGEAEQY
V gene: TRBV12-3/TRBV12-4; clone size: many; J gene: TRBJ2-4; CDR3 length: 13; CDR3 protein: ASSPQGLAKNIQY
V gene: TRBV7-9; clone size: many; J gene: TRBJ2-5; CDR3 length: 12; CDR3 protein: ASSPSGVGETQY
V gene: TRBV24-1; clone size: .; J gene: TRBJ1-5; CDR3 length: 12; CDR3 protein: ATSDRGDGQPQH
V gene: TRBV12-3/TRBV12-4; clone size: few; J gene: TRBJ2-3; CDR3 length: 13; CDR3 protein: ASSIRVSRTDTQY